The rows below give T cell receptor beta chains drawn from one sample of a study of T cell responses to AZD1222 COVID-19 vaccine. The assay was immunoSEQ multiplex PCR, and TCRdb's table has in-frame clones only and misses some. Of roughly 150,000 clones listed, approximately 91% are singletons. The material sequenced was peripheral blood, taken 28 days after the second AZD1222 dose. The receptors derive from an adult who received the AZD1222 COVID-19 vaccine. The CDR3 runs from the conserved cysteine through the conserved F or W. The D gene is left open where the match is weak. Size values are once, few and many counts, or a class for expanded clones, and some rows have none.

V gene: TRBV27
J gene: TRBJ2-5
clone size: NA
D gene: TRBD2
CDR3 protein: CASSSPLAFQETQYF
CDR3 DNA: TGTGCCAGCAGTTCCCCACTAGCGTTCCAAGAGACCCAGTACTTC

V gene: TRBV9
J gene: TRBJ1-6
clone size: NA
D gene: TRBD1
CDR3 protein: CASIGTGGELSYNSPLHF
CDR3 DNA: TGTGCCAGCATAGGGACAGGGGGCGAGTTGTCCTATAATTCACCCCTCCACTTT

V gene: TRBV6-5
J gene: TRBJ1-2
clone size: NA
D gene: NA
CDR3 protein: CASSYSGGVSYGYTF
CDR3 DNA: TGTGCCAGCAGTTACTCGGGGGGGGTAAGCTATGGCTACACCTTC

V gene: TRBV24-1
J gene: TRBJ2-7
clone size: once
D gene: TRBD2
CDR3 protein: CATSDLRAGCSGSERSYEQYF
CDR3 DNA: TGTGCCACCAGTGATTTGAGGGCAGGGTGTAGCGGGAGTGAACGCTCCTACGAGCAGTACTTC

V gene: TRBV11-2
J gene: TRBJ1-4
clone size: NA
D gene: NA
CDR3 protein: CASSWESRVGGKLFF
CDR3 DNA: TGTGCCAGCAGCTGGGAGAGCAGGGTCGGGGGAAAACTGTTTTTT

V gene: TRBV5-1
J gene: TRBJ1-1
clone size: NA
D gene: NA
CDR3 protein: CASSYGFGGRNTEAFF
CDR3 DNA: TGCGCCAGCAGCTACGGGTTTGGGGGGAGGAACACTGAAGCTTTCTTT

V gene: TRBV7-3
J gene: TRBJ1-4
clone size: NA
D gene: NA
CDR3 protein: CASSLSTGPYSGENEKLFF
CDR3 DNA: TGTGCCAGCAGTCTCTCGACAGGTCCGTATTCGGGGGAAAATGAAAAACTGTTTTTT

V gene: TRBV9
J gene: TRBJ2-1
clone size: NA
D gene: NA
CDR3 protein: CASSVGAGYNEQFF
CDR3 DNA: TGTGCCAGCAGCGTAGGGGCTGGTTACAATGAGCAGTTCTTC

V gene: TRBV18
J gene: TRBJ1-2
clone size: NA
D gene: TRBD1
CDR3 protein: CASSPPDRGGYTF
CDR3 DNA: TGTGCCAGCTCACCACCGGACAGGGGTGGCTACACCTTC

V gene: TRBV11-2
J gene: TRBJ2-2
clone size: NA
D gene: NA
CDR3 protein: CASRPLVIGELFF
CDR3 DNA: TGTGCCAGCAGACCACTAGTTATTGGGGAGCTGTTTTTT

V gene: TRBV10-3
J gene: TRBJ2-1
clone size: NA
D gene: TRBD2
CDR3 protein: CAISRGGDNEQFF
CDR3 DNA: TGTGCCATCTCGAGGGGAGGGGACAATGAGCAGTTCTTC

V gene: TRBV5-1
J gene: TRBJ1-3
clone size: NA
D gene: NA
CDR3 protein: CASSLDGVLSGNTIYF
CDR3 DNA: TGCGCCAGCAGCTTGGATGGGGTGCTGTCTGGAAACACCATATATTTT

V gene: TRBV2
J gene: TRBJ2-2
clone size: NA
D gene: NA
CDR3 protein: CASSVTGNTGELFF
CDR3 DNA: TGTGCCAGCAGTGTGACAGGGAACACCGGGGAGCTGTTTTTT

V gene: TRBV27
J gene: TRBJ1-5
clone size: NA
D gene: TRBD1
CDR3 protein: CASSPGTEAYSNQPQHF
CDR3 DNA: TGTGCCAGCAGTCCCGGGACAGAAGCATATAGCAATCAGCCCCAGCATTTT

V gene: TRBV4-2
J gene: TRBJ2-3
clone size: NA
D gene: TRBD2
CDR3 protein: CASSQSGLAGGPGDTQYF
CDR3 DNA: TGTGCCAGCAGCCAATCTGGACTAGCGGGAGGGCCTGGAGATACGCAGTATTTT

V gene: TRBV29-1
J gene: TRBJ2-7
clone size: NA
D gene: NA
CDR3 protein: CSVEGQGDSSRDYEQYF
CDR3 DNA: TGCAGCGTTGAAGGGCAGGGTGACTCTAGTCGGGACTACGAGCAGTACTTC

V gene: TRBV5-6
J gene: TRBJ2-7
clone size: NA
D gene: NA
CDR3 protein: CASSLYRQGLSEQYF
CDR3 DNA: TGTGCCAGCAGCTTATATCGCCAGGGATTAAGCGAGCAGTACTTC

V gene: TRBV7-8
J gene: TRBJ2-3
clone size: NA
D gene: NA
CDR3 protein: CASSGRRTDTQYF
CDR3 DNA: TGTGCCAGCAGCGGCCGGAGAACAGATACGCAGTATTTT

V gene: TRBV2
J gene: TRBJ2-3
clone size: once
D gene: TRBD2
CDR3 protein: CASSSGGARSTDTQYF
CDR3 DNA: TGTGCCAGCAGTAGCGGGGGGGCTCGAAGCACAGATACGCAGTATTTT

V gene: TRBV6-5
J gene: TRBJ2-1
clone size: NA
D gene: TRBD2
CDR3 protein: CASSYLPGLADNEQFF
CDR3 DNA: TGTGCCAGCAGTTATCTCCCGGGACTAGCGGACAATGAGCAGTTCTTC

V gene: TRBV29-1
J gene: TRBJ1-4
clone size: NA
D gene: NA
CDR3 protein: CSGLQPGGEKLFF
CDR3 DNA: TGCAGTGGACTACAACCCGGAGGAGAAAAACTGTTTTTT

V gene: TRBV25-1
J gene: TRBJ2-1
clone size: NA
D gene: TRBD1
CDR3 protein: CASSIEDRRPYNEQFF
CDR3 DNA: TGTGCCAGCTCCATCGAGGACAGGAGGCCCTACAATGAGCAGTTCTTC

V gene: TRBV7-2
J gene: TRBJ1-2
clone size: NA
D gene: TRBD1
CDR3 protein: CASSPDRGELYGYTF
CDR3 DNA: TGTGCCAGCAGCCCGGACAGGGGAGAGTTATATGGCTACACCTTC

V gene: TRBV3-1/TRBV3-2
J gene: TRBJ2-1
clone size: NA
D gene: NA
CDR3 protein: CASSQETWLSSYNEQFF
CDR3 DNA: TGTGCCAGCAGCCAAGAAACCTGGCTGAGCTCCTACAATGAGCAGTTCTTC

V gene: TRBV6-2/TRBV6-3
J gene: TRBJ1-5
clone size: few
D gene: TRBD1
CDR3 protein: CASSDRGSRNQPQHF
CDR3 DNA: TGTGCCAGCAGCGACAGGGGGTCGCGCAATCAGCCCCAGCATTTT

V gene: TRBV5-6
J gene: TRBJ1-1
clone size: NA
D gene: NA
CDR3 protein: CASKGDLLNTEAFF
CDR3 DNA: TGTGCCAGCAAAGGGGACCTTCTAAACACTGAAGCTTTCTTT

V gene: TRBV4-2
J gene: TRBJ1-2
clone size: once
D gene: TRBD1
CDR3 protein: CASSLRTGPSRDYGYTF
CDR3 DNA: TGTGCCAGCAGCCTAAGGACAGGACCTTCCCGGGACTATGGCTACACCTTC

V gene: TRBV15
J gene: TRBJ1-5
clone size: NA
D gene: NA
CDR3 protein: CATSRGLPQPQHF
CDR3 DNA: TGTGCCACCAGCAGAGGGCTCCCGCAGCCCCAGCATTTT

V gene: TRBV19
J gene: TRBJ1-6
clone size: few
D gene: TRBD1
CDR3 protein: CASTREGALNSPLHF
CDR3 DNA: TGTGCCAGTACCAGGGAGGGGGCCCTTAATTCACCCCTCCACTTT

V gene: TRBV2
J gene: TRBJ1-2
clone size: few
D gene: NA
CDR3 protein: CASVQGLSYGYTF
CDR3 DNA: TGTGCCAGCGTACAGGGTCTATCCTATGGCTACACCTTC

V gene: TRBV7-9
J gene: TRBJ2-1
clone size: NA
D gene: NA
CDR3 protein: CASSLTENEQFF
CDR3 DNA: TGTGCCAGCAGCTTAACAGAGAATGAGCAGTTCTTC

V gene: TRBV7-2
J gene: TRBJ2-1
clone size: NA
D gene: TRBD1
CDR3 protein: CASSSGTGKYNEQFF
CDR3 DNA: TGTGCCAGCAGCTCTGGGACAGGCAAGTACAATGAGCAGTTCTTC

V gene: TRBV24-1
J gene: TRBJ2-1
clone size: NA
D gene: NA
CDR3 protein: CATSDPVGVHYNEQFF
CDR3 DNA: TGTGCCACCAGTGACCCGGTGGGGGTCCACTACAATGAGCAGTTCTTC

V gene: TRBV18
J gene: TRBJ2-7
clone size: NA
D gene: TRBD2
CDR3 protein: CASSLFPPRTSGNEQYF
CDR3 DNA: TGTGCCAGCTCGCTCTTCCCTCCCAGGACTAGCGGGAACGAGCAGTACTTC

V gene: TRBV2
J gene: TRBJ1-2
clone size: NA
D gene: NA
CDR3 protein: CASSVAGNYGYSGYTF
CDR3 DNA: TGTGCCAGCAGTGTGGCGGGTAACTATGGCTACAGTGGCTACACCTTC

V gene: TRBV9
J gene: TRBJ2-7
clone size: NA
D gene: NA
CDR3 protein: CASSVGAEQYF
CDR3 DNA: TGTGCCAGCAGCGTAGGGGCCGAGCAGTACTTC

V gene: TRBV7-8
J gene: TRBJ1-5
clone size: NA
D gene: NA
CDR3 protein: CASSLGQIGNQPQHF
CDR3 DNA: TGTGCCAGCAGCTTAGGACAGATCGGCAATCAGCCCCAGCATTTT

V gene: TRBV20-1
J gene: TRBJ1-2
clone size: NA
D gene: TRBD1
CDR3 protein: CSASKGGQGDRNYGYTF
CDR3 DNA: TGCAGTGCTAGTAAGGGGGGACAGGGGGACCGCAACTATGGCTACACCTTC

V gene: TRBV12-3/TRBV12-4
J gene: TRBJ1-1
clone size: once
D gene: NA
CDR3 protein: CASTSGLNTEAFF
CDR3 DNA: TGTGCCAGCACGAGCGGGTTGAACACTGAAGCTTTCTTT

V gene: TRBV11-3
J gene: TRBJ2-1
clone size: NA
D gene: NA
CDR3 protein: CASSLNRNEQFF
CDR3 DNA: TGTGCCAGCAGCTTAAACCGGAATGAGCAGTTCTTC

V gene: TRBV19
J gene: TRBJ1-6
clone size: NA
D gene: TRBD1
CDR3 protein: CASSRDREVDSPLHF
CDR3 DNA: TGTGCCAGTAGCCGGGACAGGGAGGTTGACTCACCCCTCCACTTT

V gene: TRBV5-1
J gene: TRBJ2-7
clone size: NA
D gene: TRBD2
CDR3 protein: CASSLEFGASGRLVGEQYF
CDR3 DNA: TGCGCCAGCAGCTTGGAATTCGGAGCTAGCGGGAGGCTCGTGGGCGAGCAGTACTTC

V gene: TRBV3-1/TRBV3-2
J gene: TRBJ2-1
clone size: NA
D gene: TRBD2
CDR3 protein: CASTSSGLWYNEQFF
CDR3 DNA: TGTGCCAGCACCTCTAGCGGCCTTTGGTACAATGAGCAGTTCTTC

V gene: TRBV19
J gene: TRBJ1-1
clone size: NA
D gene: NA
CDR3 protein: CASSQKRDTEAFF
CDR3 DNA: TGTGCCAGTAGTCAGAAGAGGGACACTGAAGCTTTCTTT

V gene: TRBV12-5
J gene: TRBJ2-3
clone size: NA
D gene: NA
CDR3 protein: CASRARDQRPVDTQYF
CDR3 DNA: TGTGCTAGTCGTGCACGGGACCAACGTCCGGTGGATACGCAGTATTTT

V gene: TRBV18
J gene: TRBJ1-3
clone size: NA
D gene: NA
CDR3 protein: CASSPLDRTDSGNTIYF
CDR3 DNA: TGTGCCAGCTCACCATTAGACAGGACTGACTCTGGAAACACCATATATTTT

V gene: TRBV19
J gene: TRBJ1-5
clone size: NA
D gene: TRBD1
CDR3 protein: CASKGTGGSNQPQHF
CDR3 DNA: TGTGCCAGTAAAGGGACAGGGGGAAGCAATCAGCCCCAGCATTTT

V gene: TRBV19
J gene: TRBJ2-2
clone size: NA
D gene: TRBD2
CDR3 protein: CASSIKAGAFTGELFF
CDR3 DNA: TGTGCCAGTAGTATTAAAGCGGGGGCGTTCACCGGGGAGCTGTTTTTT

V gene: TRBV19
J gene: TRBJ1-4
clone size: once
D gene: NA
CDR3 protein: CASSTPLGAHEKLFF
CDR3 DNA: TGTGCCAGTAGTACCCCCCTCGGAGCCCATGAAAAACTGTTTTTT

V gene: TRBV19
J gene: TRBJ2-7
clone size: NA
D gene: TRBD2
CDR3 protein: CASSMGGRNHEQYF
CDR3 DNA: TGTGCCAGTAGTATGGGAGGGAGAAACCACGAGCAGTACTTC

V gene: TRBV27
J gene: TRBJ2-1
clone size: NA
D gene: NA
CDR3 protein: CASSSPRQEVYNEQFF
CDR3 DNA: TGTGCCAGCAGTTCACCCCGACAGGAGGTCTACAATGAGCAGTTCTTC

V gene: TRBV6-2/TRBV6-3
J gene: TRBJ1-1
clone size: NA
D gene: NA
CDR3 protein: CASSYARQAFFKGAFF
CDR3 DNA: TGTGCCAGCAGTTACGCCAGACAGGCGTTCTTTAAGGGAGCTTTCTTT

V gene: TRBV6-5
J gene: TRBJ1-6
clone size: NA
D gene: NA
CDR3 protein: CASSMDGNSPLHF
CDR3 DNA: TGTGCCAGCAGTATGGACGGGAATTCACCCCTCCACTTT

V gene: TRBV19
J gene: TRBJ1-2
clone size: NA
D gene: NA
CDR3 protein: CASSVPGRANYGYTF
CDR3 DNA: TGTGCCAGTAGCGTCCCAGGGAGGGCTAACTATGGCTACACCTTC

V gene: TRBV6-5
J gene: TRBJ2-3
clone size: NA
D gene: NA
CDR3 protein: CASSYGVGSADTQYF
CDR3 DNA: TGTGCCAGCAGTTACGGTGTAGGTAGCGCAGATACGCAGTATTTT